The 23 T cell receptor beta chains reported below all come from one sample, sequenced in a study of blood T cell repertoires in COVID-19. TCRdb's copy holds only in-frame clones and misses some; the assay was immunoSEQ multiplex PCR. The sample yields some 130,000 clones, over 75% seen once. The source material was peripheral blood. The receptors derive from an elderly man with acute or convalescent COVID-19.

The rearrangement uses TRBV2 and TRBJ1-1, with 8 positions matching TRBD1. This CDR3 comprises 13 residues. With V trimmed by 6 bases and J by 3 bases, 3 bases remained unmatched. The germline V gene encodes CDR1 SNHLY and CDR2 FYNNEI. CDR3 sequence: CASSDRGDTEAFF. Here the CDR3 DNA reads TGTGCCAGCAGCGACAGGGGAGACACTGAAGCTTTCTTT.

CDR3 loop: CASSQFNEGTEAFF. The CDR3, as DNA: TGTGCCAGCAGCCAATTTAACGAGGGCACTGAAGCTTTCTTT. V and J are TRBV9 and TRBJ1-1; D not certain. The germline CDR1 and CDR2 sequences are SGDLS and YYNGEE. V shed 4 bases and J shed 4 bases, with 14 bases lying between them. The CDR3 length is 14 residues.

This rearrangement joins TRBV5-5 to TRBJ2-1; TRBD1 matches 9 bases. The V segment lost 0 bases and the J segment 4 bases; nucleotides outside the gene matches: 5. Germline V gene data show CDR1 as SGHKS and CDR2 as YYEKEE (reference sequence). The CDR3 runs to 16 residues. The CDR3 DNA is TGTGCCAGCAGCTTGGCCGGGACAGGGATGTACAATGAGCAGTTCTTC. Protein: CASSLAGTGMYNEQFF.

The rearrangement links TRBV7-4 to TRBJ1-1; D is unresolved. Trimming left V 7 bases short and J 4 bases short, with 13 bases between. Germline-derived CDR1 and CDR2 are SGHVT and SQSDAQ. This CDR3 contains 13 residues. The CDR3 nucleotides are TGTGCCAGCATTCGAAGGCGGCCCACTGAAGCTTTCTTT. This encodes CASIRRRPTEAFF.

The chain combines TRBV5-6 with TRBJ1-5; 7 bases map to TRBD1. The CDR3 sequence is 13 residues long. V gave up 0 bases and J gave up 7 bases; unmatched junction bases: 1. Per germline, CDR1 SGHDT and CDR2 YYEEEE. The CDR3 nucleotides are TGTGCCAGCAGCTTGGGGACAGGCCAGCCCCAGCATTTT. This sequence encodes CASSLGTGQPQHF.

Only one count was recorded for this clone. The chain links TRBV6-5 to TRBJ2-1; 8 nucleotides agree with TRBD1. The CDR3 contains 15 residues. Trimming at V came to 5 bases and at J to 8 bases, leaving 11 bases not matched to a gene. CDR1 and CDR2 from the germline V gene are MNHEY and SVGAGI. CDR3 in amino acids: CASSLSVGQGDEQFF. Written as DNA, the CDR3 is TGTGCCAGCAGTCTAAGCGTAGGACAGGGTGATGAGCAGTTCTTC.

The rearrangement links TRBV30 to TRBJ1-3; D gene uncertain. CDR1 is GTSNPN, CDR2 SVGIG, per germline (reference sequence). V was pared by 3 bases and J by 4 bases, with 4 bases between. CDR3 length: 11 amino acids. This chain's CDR3 is CAWSSGNTIYF. The CDR3 region has the DNA TGTGCCTGGAGCTCGGGAAACACCATATATTTT.

The chain couples TRBV6-6 to TRBJ1-6; D may be TRBD1 (6 bases). This CDR3 comprises 14 residues. The germline V gene has CDR1 MNHNY and CDR2 SVGAGI (reference sequence). V was pared by 4 bases and J by 7 bases, with 11 bases between. CDR3 coding DNA: TGTGCCAGCAGTTTCACGACAGGAAATTCACCCCTCCACTTT. Its protein is CASSFTTGNSPLHF.

The rearrangement joins TRBV15 to TRBJ1-3, with 8 bases identical to TRBD1. CDR3 length: 15 amino acids. With V trimmed by 5 bases and J by 4 bases, 7 bases remained unmatched. CDR1 LNHNV and CDR2 YYDKDF come from the germline V gene (reference sequence). As DNA, the CDR3 is TGTGCCACCAGCTCCTCAGGGGGCCGGGGAAACACCATATATTTT. As protein: CATSSSGGRGNTIYF.

The chain has TRBV3-1 (or the pseudogene TRBV3-2) and TRBJ2-6; 12 bases match TRBD1. This CDR3 has 18 amino acids. Trimming cost V 1 base and J 4 bases; bases outside gene matches: 5. Germline V gene data show CDR1 as LGHDT and CDR2 as YNNKEL (reference sequence). The CDR3 coding sequence is TGTGCCAGCAGCCAAGCTGGGACAGGGGGCGAGGGGGCCAACGTCCTGACTTTC. Translated: CASSQAGTGGEGANVLTF.

The chain joins TRBV19 to TRBJ1-5; the D is unclear. The CDR3 runs to 13 residues. The germline V and J ends were trimmed by 8 bases and 0 bases, with 8 bases remaining between them. Germline-derived CDR1 and CDR2 are LNHDA and SQIVND (reference sequence). The CDR3 loop reads CASDRGSNQPQHF. The CDR3 DNA reads as TGTGCCAGTGACCGGGGTAGCAATCAGCCCCAGCATTTT.

J is TRBJ2-5 and V is TRBV5-6; TRBD2 might be the D (5 bases). Per germline, CDR1 SGHDT and CDR2 YYEEEE. CDR3 length: 14 residues. V was pared by 1 base and J by 4 bases, with 11 bases between. CDR3 nucleotides: TGTGCCAGCAGCTTGCGGGGATTAGGAGAGACCCAGTACTTC. Its translation is CASSLRGLGETQYF.

This rearrangement joins TRBV5-8 to TRBJ2-7; TRBD1 aligns across 8 bases. The CDR3 is 15 residues long. V gave up 1 base and J gave up 3 bases; unmatched junction bases: 6. Germline V lookup: CDR1 SGHTS, CDR2 YDEGEE. CDR3 loop: CASSLSRDRLYEQYF. The CDR3 DNA reads as TGTGCCAGCAGCTTGTCCCGGGACAGGCTCTACGAGCAGTACTTC.

This chain uses TRBV7-6 with TRBJ1-5, with D perhaps TRBD1 (6 bases). CDR3 length: 17 amino acids. The ends were cut back, 1 base at V and 3 bases at J, with 16 bases in the middle. Germline V gives CDR1 SGHVS, CDR2 FNYEAQ. CDR3 residues: CASSLVPGTKNNQPQHF. In DNA, the CDR3 is TGTGCCAGCAGCTTAGTCCCTGGGACAAAAAACAATCAGCCCCAGCATTTT.

This clone was counted a single time. J is TRBJ2-4 and V is TRBV25-1, with 8 bases identical to TRBD1. Germline CDR1 MGHDK, CDR2 SYGVNS. The CDR3 sequence is 15 residues long. Trimming took 6 bases from V and 2 from J; bases not matched to a gene: 6. The CDR3 is CASSPGGSTKNIQYF. In DNA form, the CDR3 reads TGTGCCAGCAGCCCAGGGGGCTCGACCAAAAACATTCAGTACTTC. Complete variable domain (other parts from reference TRBV25-1 and TRBJ2-4): EADIYQTPRYLVIGTGKKITLECSQTMGHDKMYWYQQDPGMELHLIHYSYGVNSTEKGDLSSESTVSRIRTEHFPLTLESARPSHTSQYLCASSPGGSTKNIQYFGAGTRLSVL.

Here the CDR3 reads CASSTDRGNTGELFF. For the CDR3, the DNA is TGTGCCAGCAGCACGGACAGGGGTAACACCGGGGAGCTGTTTTTT. The chain carries TRBV6-5 and TRBJ2-2; 9 bases match TRBD1. The CDR3 is 15 residues long. Germline CDR1 reads MNHEY; CDR2 reads SVGAGI. V shed 6 bases, J shed 2 bases, and the junction held 4 bases outside the gene matches.

The genes are TRBV15 and TRBJ2-6, with a possible D match to TRBD1 (6 bases). Germline V gives CDR1 LNHNV, CDR2 YYDKDF (reference sequence). The CDR3 spans 15 residues. Trimming stripped 6 bases from V and 3 bases from J, with 12 bases between. The CDR3 sequence: CATSTGTGGANVLTF. DNA of the CDR3: TGTGCCACCAGTACAGGGACGGGTGGGGCCAACGTCCTGACTTTC.

The chain recombines TRBV11-2 with TRBJ2-1, with 11 nucleotides matching TRBD2. Germline V gene lookup returns CDR1 SGHAT and CDR2 FQNNGV. CDR3 size: 15 residues. The J segment lost 7 bases and the V segment lost 5 bases, leaving 7 bases of the junction unmatched. The CDR3 DNA sequence: TGTGCCAGCAGCATGGGACTAGCGGAACTAAATGAGCAGTTCTTC. Amino acid sequence: CASSMGLAELNEQFF.

This clone was observed many times. Other DNA sequences in the sample encode the same CDR3. V usage is TRBV5-1 and J usage is TRBJ1-6, with 8 positions matching TRBD1. The CDR3 has 14 amino acids. V dropped 4 bases and J dropped 7; count of bases not matched to a gene: 4. Germline V CDR1 and CDR2: SGHRS, YFSETQ. The CDR3 DNA reads TGCGCCAGCAGCCCGACAGGGGCGAATTCACCCCTCCACTTT. This translates into CASSPTGANSPLHF.

J is TRBJ2-1 and V is TRBV9, with TRBD2 matching 11 bases. V was pared by 4 bases and J by 9 bases, with 9 bases of the junction left unmatched. Germline V gives CDR1 SGDLS, CDR2 YYNGEE. The CDR3 spans 15 residues. The CDR3 loop is CASSLTSGSQFEQFF. DNA for the CDR3: TGTGCCAGCAGCCTTACTAGCGGGAGTCAGTTTGAGCAGTTCTTC.

This chain connects TRBV5-5 to TRBJ2-1; TRBD2 agrees at 8 bases. Germline lookup yields CDR1 SGHKS and CDR2 YYEKEE (reference sequence). CDR3 length: 15 amino acids. The trim removed 1 base at V and 2 bases at J, leaving 2 bases unmatched. The CDR3 sequence is CASSLLGGAYNEQFF. In nucleotides, the CDR3 is TGTGCCAGCAGCTTGCTCGGGGGGGCCTACAATGAGCAGTTCTTC.

The V call is TRBV29-1, the J call TRBJ1-1; TRBD1 matches at 7 bases. Germline CDR1 reads SQVTM; CDR2 reads ANQGSEA. CDR3 size: 12 residues. The junction had 8 bases not matched to a gene; V was cut back by 4 bases and J by 9 bases. In DNA form, the CDR3 reads TGCAGCGTTGGAGGGACAGCCAGACAAGCTTTCTTT. It is translated as CSVGGTARQAFF.

The J gene is TRBJ1-1, the V gene TRBV2, with 8 bases aligning to TRBD1. This CDR3 contains 16 residues. The ends lost 2 bases at V and 3 bases at J; junction bases unmatched: 8. The germline gives CDR1 SNHLY, CDR2 FYNNEI. In DNA, the CDR3 is TGTGCCAGCAGTGAACCTGGGGCAGGGGGCTACACTGAAGCTTTCTTT. It yields the protein CASSEPGAGGYTEAFF. The full variable domain, its missing parts supplied by reference TRBV2 and TRBJ1-1, is EPEVTQTPSHQVTQMGQEVILRCVPISNHLYFYWYRQILGQKVEFLVSFYNNEISEKSEIFDDQFSVERPDGSNFTLKIRSTKLEDSAMYFCASSEPGAGGYTEAFFGQGTRLTVV.